This is a list of T cell receptor beta chains from one sample in a study of blood T cell repertoires in COVID-19. Some clones are missing from TCRdb's copy, which holds only in-frame ones; the method was immunoSEQ multiplex PCR. The data contain roughly 700,000 clones, about nine tenths of them singletons. Sequenced: peripheral blood. Every receptor here comes from a woman between 18 and 29 years old with acute or convalescent COVID-19. CDR3s include the opening cysteine and the closing phenylalanine or tryptophan. D genes are given only for firm matches. The size field is filled for only some rows; it gives once, few, many or a size class.

CSAASDGYTF,TGCAGTGCAGCAAGCGATGGCTACACCTTC,TRBJ1-2,NA,TRBV20-1,NA
CSVEELGPQETQYF,TGCAGCGTTGAGGAGTTAGGTCCCCAAGAGACCCAGTACTTC,TRBJ2-5,NA,TRBV29-1,NA
CASTYQGYGYTF,TGTGCCAGCACCTACCAGGGCTATGGCTACACCTTC,TRBJ1-2,NA,TRBV5-8,NA
CASSYRGQGYTF,TGTGCCAGCAGTTACAGGGGGCAAGGCTACACCTTC,TRBJ1-2,TRBD1,TRBV12-3/TRBV12-4,NA
CASSETRDLYGYTF,TGTGCCAGCAGTGAGACACGAGACCTCTATGGCTACACCTTC,TRBJ1-2,NA,TRBV6-1,NA
CASSEEAGRPYGYTF,TGTGCCAGCAGTGAAGAGGCGGGCCGTCCCTATGGCTACACCTTC,TRBJ1-2,NA,TRBV6-1,NA
CASSWDWGYEQYF,TGCGCCAGCAGCTGGGACTGGGGGTACGAGCAGTACTTC,TRBJ2-7,NA,TRBV5-1,NA
CSVGGGSLKPRDGYTF,TGCAGCGTTGGGGGGGGCAGCTTGAAGCCAAGGGATGGCTACACCTTC,TRBJ1-2,NA,TRBV29-1,NA
CASSSRGGTSGIYEQYF,TGTGCCAGCAGTTCTAGAGGGGGGACTAGCGGTATTTACGAGCAGTACTTC,TRBJ2-7,TRBD2,TRBV28,NA
CASTPTEGIVDRGGTNEKLFF,TGCGCCAGCACCCCAACCGAAGGAATTGTAGACAGGGGAGGAACTAATGAAAAACTGTTTTTT,TRBJ1-4,TRBD1,TRBV23-1,NA
CASSEYGTENTEAFF,TGTGCCAGTAGTGAGTACGGGACAGAGAACACTGAAGCTTTCTTT,TRBJ1-1,TRBD1,TRBV19,NA
CAISDSGTGLNNEQFF,TGTGCCATCAGTGATTCCGGGACAGGACTCAACAATGAGCAGTTCTTC,TRBJ2-1,TRBD1,TRBV10-3,NA
CASSLTGLNTEAFF,TGTGCCAGCAGTTTAACAGGGTTAAACACTGAAGCTTTCTTT,TRBJ1-1,NA,TRBV27,NA
CASRGQGNEKLFF,TGTGCCAGCAGGGGACAGGGGAATGAAAAACTGTTTTTT,TRBJ1-4,TRBD1,TRBV6-5,NA
CASSWTGGNTIYF,TGTGCCAGCAGCTGGACAGGGGGAAACACCATATATTTT,TRBJ1-3,TRBD1,TRBV11-2,NA
CASSPGQHNSPLHF,TGTGCCAGCAGCCCGGGACAGCATAATTCACCCCTCCACTTT,TRBJ1-6,TRBD1,TRBV9,NA
CATSGSGMGTEAFF,TGTGCCACCAGTGGCTCAGGGATGGGCACTGAAGCTTTCTTT,TRBJ1-1,NA,TRBV24-1,NA
CASSLLDYRGQHGYTF,TGTGCCAGCAGCTTGTTGGATTACAGGGGGCAACATGGCTACACCTTC,TRBJ1-2,TRBD1,TRBV5-4,NA
CASSLVSRNTEAFF,TGCGCCAGCAGCTTGGTGAGTAGGAACACTGAAGCTTTCTTT,TRBJ1-1,NA,TRBV5-1,once
CASSASGAAYEQYF,TGTGCCAGCAGCGCGTCAGGGGCCGCCTACGAGCAGTACTTC,TRBJ2-7,NA,TRBV9,NA
CASSSGSGATGELFF,TGTGCCAGCAGTAGTGGCAGCGGGGCCACCGGGGAGCTGTTTTTT,TRBJ2-2,TRBD2,TRBV11-1,few
CASSEGTTYTDTQYF,TGTGCCAGCAGCGAGGGGACTACCTACACAGATACGCAGTATTTT,TRBJ2-3,TRBD2,TRBV9,NA
CASSTRDRGSPLHF,TGTGCCAGTAGTACGCGGGACAGGGGTTCACCCCTCCACTTT,TRBJ1-6,TRBD1,TRBV19,NA
CASSLWDRGDYGYTF,TGTGCCAGCAGCTTATGGGACAGGGGGGACTATGGCTACACCTTC,TRBJ1-2,TRBD1,TRBV7-8,NA
CASSYSGQGNYGYTF,TGTGCCAGCAGTTACTCGGGACAGGGGAACTATGGCTACACCTTC,TRBJ1-2,TRBD1,TRBV6-2/TRBV6-3,NA
CASTQLAGGAGELFF,TGTGCCAGCACCCAACTAGCGGGGGGAGCCGGGGAGCTGTTTTTT,TRBJ2-2,TRBD2,TRBV4-2,NA
CSGTGRGTEAFF,TGCAGCGGGACAGGGAGAGGGACTGAAGCTTTCTTT,TRBJ1-1,TRBD1,TRBV29-1,NA
CASSHRVYNEQFF,TGCGCCAGCAGCCATCGAGTATACAATGAGCAGTTCTTC,TRBJ2-1,NA,TRBV4-3,NA
CASSNLTVANNGYTF,TGTGCCAGCAGCAACTTGACAGTTGCTAATAATGGCTACACCTTC,TRBJ1-2,NA,TRBV21-1,NA
CASSEGGDRGYGYTF,TGTGCCAGCAGTGAAGGGGGGGACAGGGGCTATGGCTACACCTTC,TRBJ1-2,TRBD1,TRBV6-1,few
CASRRGANVLTF,TGTGCCAGCAGGCGTGGGGCCAACGTCCTGACTTTC,TRBJ2-6,NA,TRBV6-5,once
CATSRPTGLIYSNQPQHF,TGTGCCACCAGCAGACCCACAGGGCTTATTTATAGCAATCAGCCCCAGCATTTT,TRBJ1-5,NA,TRBV15,NA
CASSQNRVGGYTF,TGCGCCAGCAGCCAAAACAGGGTCGGGGGCTACACCTTC,TRBJ1-2,NA,TRBV4-3,NA
CASSQSGTQMIYGYTF,TGCGCCAGCAGCCAATCGGGGACACAAATGATCTATGGCTACACCTTC,TRBJ1-2,NA,TRBV4-3,NA
CASSPTLDSNYGYTF,TGTGCCAGCTCACCCACCTTGGACAGTAACTATGGCTACACCTTC,TRBJ1-2,NA,TRBV18,NA
CASSGGAGVSEQFF,TGTGCCAGCTCCGGGGGGGCGGGTGTCAGTGAGCAGTTCTTC,TRBJ2-1,TRBD2,TRBV9,once
CASSLEEGQETQYF,TGTGCCAGCAGCTTAGAGGAGGGTCAAGAGACCCAGTACTTC,TRBJ2-5,NA,TRBV11-2,NA
CASSLSAEYGYTF,TGTGCCAGCAGCTTGTCGGCGGAATATGGCTACACCTTC,TRBJ1-2,NA,TRBV5-4,NA
CAWTKIRTSGANVLTF,TGTGCCTGGACTAAGATCCGAACTTCTGGGGCCAACGTCCTGACTTTC,TRBJ2-6,NA,TRBV30,NA
CAWSHRGEKLFF,TGTGCCTGGAGTCATCGAGGTGAAAAACTGTTTTTT,TRBJ1-4,NA,TRBV30,NA
CAISPGHLFTDTQYF,TGTGCCATCTCACCGGGACACCTATTCACAGATACGCAGTATTTT,TRBJ2-3,NA,TRBV25-1,NA
CSVVQGTGYEQYF,TGCAGCGTTGTACAGGGAACTGGCTACGAGCAGTACTTC,TRBJ2-7,NA,TRBV29-1,NA
CASSYSGGINTGELFF,TGTGCCAGCAGTTACTCAGGAGGAATTAACACCGGGGAGCTGTTTTTT,TRBJ2-2,NA,TRBV6-5,NA
CASSRDVSGVNTEAFF,TGCGCCAGCAGCCGGGACGTCAGCGGGGTGAACACTGAAGCTTTCTTT,TRBJ1-1,NA,TRBV5-1,once
CASSVLGGSYNEQFF,TGTGCCAGCAGCGTGCTAGGAGGCTCCTACAATGAGCAGTTCTTC,TRBJ2-1,NA,TRBV9,NA
CASSINPGQVSYEQYF,TGTGCCAGTAGTATAAATCCGGGACAGGTCTCCTACGAGCAGTACTTC,TRBJ2-7,TRBD1,TRBV19,NA
CASTTRLGSPLHF,TGTGCCAGTACGACTAGATTAGGTTCACCCCTCCACTTT,TRBJ1-6,NA,TRBV19,NA
CASSPWTLTSTDTQYF,TGTGCCAGTAGTCCCTGGACACTTACTAGCACAGATACGCAGTATTTT,TRBJ2-3,NA,TRBV19,NA
CASSLVWLAGYHEQYF,TGTGCCAGCAGCTTAGTTTGGTTGGCAGGGTACCACGAGCAGTACTTC,TRBJ2-7,NA,TRBV11-3,NA
CASSQQYSNQPQHF,TGTGCCAGCAGCCAACAGTATAGCAATCAGCCCCAGCATTTT,TRBJ1-5,NA,TRBV2,NA
CASSLARGRNEQYF,TGTGCCAGCAGCTTGGCGAGGGGGCGGAACGAGCAGTACTTC,TRBJ2-7,TRBD1,TRBV5-6,NA